These 18 T cell receptor beta chains came from one sample sequenced in a study of shared clonotypes between healthy human individuals. The assay was immunoSEQ multiplex PCR, and TCRdb's table has in-frame clones only and misses some. The table includes approximately 940,000 clones, 76% detected once. Sequenced input: memory CD4+ T cells sorted from blood. Subset specified: CD45RA-negative fraction. These receptors originate from a man aged 18 to 30 in good health.

V gene TRBV28 combines with J gene TRBJ1-1; a possible D gene is TRBD1 (6 bases). Trimming removed 6 bases at V and 1 base at J, with 15 bases between. CDR3 length equals 15 residues. Germline CDR1 is MDHEN and CDR2 is SYDVKM. CDR3 coding DNA: TGTGCCAGCAGCCCCCCCGGGGGCTCGAACACTGAAGCTTTCTTT. Residues: CASSPPGGSNTEAFF.

The chain has TRBV4-1 and TRBJ2-2; TRBD2 matches at 13 bases. This CDR3 is built from 17 residues. CDR1 and CDR2 from the germline V gene are MGHRA and YSYEKL. The junction had 3 bases not matched to a gene; V was cut back by 1 base and J by 4 bases. The CDR3: CASSQGTSGRATGELFF. As DNA, the CDR3 is TGCGCCAGCAGCCAAGGCACTAGCGGGAGGGCCACCGGGGAGCTGTTTTTT.

This chain joins TRBV5-1 and TRBJ1-1, with unresolved D. Per germline, CDR1 SGHRS and CDR2 YFSETQ. Deletions cut 4 bases from V and 1 base from J, with 20 bases between. This CDR3 has 17 residues. CDR3 residues: CASSLLLTPMSNTEAFF. CDR3 sequence (DNA): TGCGCCAGCAGCCTATTACTGACACCGATGTCGAACACTGAAGCTTTCTTT.

The V and J genes are TRBV28 and TRBJ2-7; 10 bases are shared with TRBD1. The trim removed 7 bases at V and 0 bases at J, leaving 12 bases unmatched. This CDR3 has 17 residues. Germline V gene sequence: CDR1 MDHEN, CDR2 SYDVKM. Written as DNA, the CDR3 is TGTGCCAGCACCCAAAATAGGGGACAGGGGAGCTCCTACGAGCAGTACTTC. Translated, it gives CASTQNRGQGSSYEQYF.

In its sample, this clone was seen once. Different DNA sequences within this sample yield the same CDR3. This rearrangement joins TRBV5-1 to TRBJ1-1; TRBD1 aligns across 7 bases. The V gene end was trimmed by 3 bases and the J gene end by 3 bases; junction bases not matched to a gene: 2. Germline V gene lookup returns CDR1 SGHRS and CDR2 YFSETQ. The CDR3 is 13 residues long. In DNA form, the CDR3 reads TGCGCCAGCAGCTCCACAGGGGACACTGAAGCTTTCTTT. It specifies CASSSTGDTEAFF.

This clone was found once. The J gene is TRBJ1-6, the V gene TRBV25-1; D is possibly TRBD1 (6 bases). Germline values: CDR1 MGHDK, CDR2 SYGVNS. With 7 bases removed from V and 8 bases from J, the gap between germline ends came to 12 bases. The CDR3 runs to 13 residues. The CDR3 protein is CASKEQGYSPLHF. The CDR3 DNA reads TGTGCCAGCAAAGAACAGGGATATTCACCCCTCCACTTT.

J is TRBJ1-2 and V is TRBV2; D not resolved. Germline values: CDR1 SNHLY, CDR2 FYNNEI. The length of the CDR3 is 12 residues. Between the trimmed V and J ends, which lost 5 bases and 5 bases, there was a span of 9 bases. The CDR3 sequence: CASSPERYGYTF. As DNA, the CDR3 is TGTGCCAGCAGTCCCGAAAGATATGGCTACACCTTC.

This chain connects TRBV5-4 to TRBJ2-5; D is possibly TRBD2 (5 bases). The CDR3 is 16 residues long. V lost 3 bases, J lost 4 bases, and 19 bases lay in between. The V gene's germline CDR1 is SGHNT and CDR2 YYREEE (reference sequence). CDR3 protein: CASSSGRGRSPETQYF. The CDR3, as DNA: TGTGCCAGCAGCTCGGGCCGGGGAAGGTCCCCAGAGACCCAGTACTTC.

About this clone itself: Compared with germline, one end of the junction differs, possibly owing to a read error. This sequence joins TRBV7-7 and TRBJ2-7; TRBD1 matches 9 bases. Germline CDR1 reads SSHAT; CDR2 reads FNYEAQ (reference sequence). The CDR3 is 13 amino acids. CDR3 nucleotide sequence: TGTGCTAGCAGCTCGGACAGGGGCTACGAGCAGTACTTC. Translated, it gives CASSSDRGYEQYF.

This chain joins TRBV30 and TRBJ2-7, with 9 bases fitting TRBD1. J was trimmed by 9 bases and V by 5 bases; bases with no gene match: 14. The length of the CDR3 is 14 residues. CDR1 and CDR2 (germline): GTSNPN, SVGIG (reference sequence). This CDR3 is CAWGTGTGTLGQYF. For the CDR3, the DNA is TGTGCCTGGGGTACCGGGACAGGGACCCTAGGGCAGTACTTC. The full variable domain, its missing parts supplied by reference TRBV30 and TRBJ2-7, is SQTIHQWPATLVQPVGSPLSLECTVEGTSNPNLYWYRQAAGRGLQLLFYSVGIGQISSEVPQNLSASRPQDRQFILSSKKLLLSDSGFYLCAWGTGTGTLGQYFGPGTRLTVT.

This clone appeared a single time. The chain combines TRBV5-1 with TRBJ2-3, with a weak D call TRBD2 (6 bases). This CDR3 has 17 amino acids. Trimming removed 0 bases at V and 0 bases at J, with 14 bases between. CDR1 is SGHRS, CDR2 YFSETQ, per germline. The CDR3 DNA reads TGCGCCAGCAGCTTGGTTCCCCGCGGGGTAAGCACAGATACGCAGTATTTT. It translates to CASSLVPRGVSTDTQYF.

The V gene is TRBV6-5, the J gene TRBJ1-5, with a possible D match to TRBD1 (5 bases). There are 15 residues in the CDR3. V was trimmed by 6 bases and J by 3 bases, leaving 15 bases between them. Germline V gene data show CDR1 as MNHEY and CDR2 as SVGAGI. CDR3 nucleotide sequence: TGTGCCAGCAGACCGCAAGGGGTGAACAATCAGCCCCAGCATTTT. Amino acids: CASRPQGVNNQPQHF.

V and J are TRBV5-1 and TRBJ2-2, with D possibly called TRBD1 or TRBD2 (6 bases each). Germline V CDR1 and CDR2: SGHRS, YFSETQ. V was cut by 0 bases and J by 5 bases, with 11 bases left in between. This CDR3 region has 15 residues. The CDR3, as DNA: TGCGCCAGCAGCTTGGCGGGGGCCGGAACCGGGGAGCTGTTTTTT. Protein: CASSLAGAGTGELFF.

The chain links TRBV4-3 to TRBJ2-2; no clear D gene. V lost 4 bases and J lost 2, with 11 bases in between. The CDR3 consists of 15 residues. CDR1 LGHNA and CDR2 YSLEER come from the germline V gene. The CDR3 coding sequence is TGCGCCAGCAGCCCCCAAGCATCAAACACCGGGGAGCTGTTTTTT. Its protein is CASSPQASNTGELFF.

The chain combines TRBV29-1 with TRBJ2-7, with TRBD1 matching 9 bases. Germline CDR1 and CDR2: SQVTM and ANQGSEA. The CDR3 has 13 residues. The junction had 3 bases not matched to a gene; V was cut back by 2 bases and J by 4 bases. The chain's CDR3 is CSVETGGAYEQYF. CDR3 bases: TGCAGCGTTGAAACAGGGGGCGCATACGAGCAGTACTTC.

The V call is TRBV6-1, the J call TRBJ1-4, with D hard to call. CDR1 is MNHNS and CDR2 is SASEGT in the germline V gene. CDR3 length equals 11 residues. Trimming shortened V by 1 base and J by 10 bases, and 4 bases separated the two germline ends. The CDR3 loop is CASSEVGKLFF. The CDR3 DNA is TGTGCCAGCAGTGAAGTTGGAAAACTGTTTTTT.

J is TRBJ2-1 and V is TRBV30; 8 bases are a match to TRBD2. There are 15 residues in the CDR3. Per the germline V gene, CDR1 is GTSNPN and CDR2 is SVGIG (reference sequence). J gave up 8 bases and V 1 base, and 10 bases lay outside the gene matches. CDR3 nucleotides: TGTGCCTGGAGTGCCGGGACTAGTGTGGTTCATGAGCAGTTCTTC. Amino acid sequence: CAWSAGTSVVHEQFF.

The chain combines TRBV27 with TRBJ1-2; possibly TRBD1 for D (5 bases). V lost 5 bases and J lost 6, with 16 bases in between. The CDR3 is 14 residues long. The germline gives CDR1 MNHEY, CDR2 SMNVEV (reference sequence). The CDR3 sequence: CASSEGTMYNGYTF. Here the CDR3 DNA reads TGTGCCAGCAGTGAAGGGACTATGTACAATGGCTACACCTTC.